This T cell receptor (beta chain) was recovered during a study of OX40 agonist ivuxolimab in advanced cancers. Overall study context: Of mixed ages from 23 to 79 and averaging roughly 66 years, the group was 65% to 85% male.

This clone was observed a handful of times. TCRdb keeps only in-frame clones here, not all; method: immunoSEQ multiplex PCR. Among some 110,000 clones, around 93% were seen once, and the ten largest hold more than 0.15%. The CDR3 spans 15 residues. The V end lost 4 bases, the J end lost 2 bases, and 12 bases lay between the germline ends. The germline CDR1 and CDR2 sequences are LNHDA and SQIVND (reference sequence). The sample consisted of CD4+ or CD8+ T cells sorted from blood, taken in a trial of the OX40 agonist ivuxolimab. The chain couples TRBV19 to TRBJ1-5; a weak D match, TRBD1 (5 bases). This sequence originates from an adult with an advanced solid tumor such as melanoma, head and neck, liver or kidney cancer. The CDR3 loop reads CASSTDGRGNQPQHF. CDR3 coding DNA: TGTGCCAGTAGTACCGATGGCAGGGGCAATCAGCCCCAGCATTTT.